Below are 30 T cell receptor beta chains sequenced from a single sample in a study of technical replicates of blood from several donors. TCRdb keeps only in-frame clones here, not all; method: immunoSEQ multiplex PCR. The sample lists some 93,000 clones, 95% occurring once. The specimen was T cells isolated from PBMCs. All receptors come from a human donor in good health.

The rearrangement links TRBV6-5 to TRBJ2-1, with 8 bases fitting TRBD2. The length of the CDR3 is 14 residues. V lost 0 bases to trimming and J lost 9 bases; unmatched junction nucleotides: 4. Germline V gene sequence: CDR1 MNHEY, CDR2 SVGAGI. DNA of the CDR3: TGTGCCAGCAGTTACTCGACCAGCGGGGGTGAGCAGTTCTTC. Protein product: CASSYSTSGGEQFF.

Comment on this clone: A read error may produce the germline difference seen at one junction end. V and J are TRBV2 and TRBJ2-5; 8 positions agree with TRBD1. The CDR3 runs to 12 residues. CDR1 is SNHLY and CDR2 is FYNNEI in the germline V gene. DNA of the CDR3: TGTGCCAGCACGAGTGAAGGGACAGGCCGTGACTTC. Translated, it gives CASTSEGTGRDF.

CDR3 in DNA: TGCGCCAGCAGCGATGGACAGAACACTGAAGCTTTCTTT. This codes for CASSDGQNTEAFF. V gene TRBV5-1 combines with J gene TRBJ1-1; possibly TRBD1 for D (5 bases). Trimming took 4 bases from V and 1 from J, leaving 8 bases between them. The CDR3 is 13 residues long. CDR1 and CDR2 from the germline V gene are SGHRS and YFSETQ.

Turning to this clone: The sample has other DNA sequences that encode this CDR3 too. This rearrangement joins TRBV19 to TRBJ1-2, with D possibly TRBD1 on 5 matching bases. The germline V gene has CDR1 LNHDA and CDR2 SQIVND (reference sequence). This CDR3 contains 13 residues. V lost 3 bases to trimming and J lost 6 bases, with 11 bases between them. The CDR3 coding sequence is TGTGCCAGTAGTATCGGAAGGGGCGATGGCTACACCTTC. It yields the protein CASSIGRGDGYTF.

V usage is TRBV11-2 and J usage is TRBJ1-2; D is undetermined. In germline, CDR1 is SGHAT, CDR2 FQNNGV. The germline V and J ends were trimmed by 5 bases and 11 bases, with 21 bases remaining between them. The CDR3 is 14 residues long. The CDR3 sequence: CASSPVREPGRYTF. The DNA of the CDR3 is TGTGCCAGCAGCCCCGTTAGGGAGCCAGGAAGGTACACCTTC. Based on the CDR3 plus reference TRBV11-2 and TRBJ1-2, the full variable domain is EAGVAQSPRYKIIEKRQSVAFWCNPISGHATLYWYQQILGQGPKLLIQFQNNGVVDDSQLPKDRFSAERLKGVDSTLKIQPAKLEDSAVYLCASSPVREPGRYTFGSGTRLTVV.

The chain couples TRBV19 to TRBJ1-6; TRBD1 aligns across 8 bases. The CDR3 loop spans 12 amino acids. CDR1 is LNHDA, CDR2 SQIVND, per germline (reference sequence). The trim removed 8 bases at V and 9 bases at J, leaving 3 bases unmatched. The CDR3 loop reads CASGQGSSPLHF. The CDR3 DNA is TGTGCCAGTGGACAGGGATCTTCACCCCTCCACTTT.

In its sample, this clone was seen once. V usage is TRBV11-3 and J usage is TRBJ1-1; D remains unclear. The CDR3 spans 14 residues. V was clipped by 8 bases and J by 4 bases, with 17 bases between them. Germline CDR1 is SGHNT and CDR2 is YENEEA. The CDR3 DNA reads as TGTGCCAGCTTAAGTCGAGGAGGGCGCACTGAAGCTTTCTTT. This codes for CASLSRGGRTEAFF.

The chain recombines TRBV6-5 with TRBJ1-1; perhaps TRBD1 as D (5 bases). Trimming took off 2 bases at V and 1 base at J, with 11 bases between the two ends. This CDR3 region has 15 residues. Germline values: CDR1 MNHEY, CDR2 SVGAGI. The CDR3 loop is CASSYDQGRNTEAFF. The CDR3 bases are TGTGCCAGCAGTTACGATCAGGGTCGGAACACTGAAGCTTTCTTT.

The V gene is TRBV2, the J gene TRBJ1-5, with D possibly matching TRBD1 (6 bases). The CDR3 has 12 residues. The V gene's germline CDR1 is SNHLY and CDR2 FYNNEI. V was cut by 7 bases and J by 5 bases, with 9 bases left in between. CDR3 in DNA: TGTGCCAGCAAAAACAGGGATCAGCCCCAGCATTTT. Translation gives CASKNRDQPQHF.

The chain joins TRBV28 to TRBJ1-2, with 9 bases identical to TRBD1. V shed 8 bases and J 4 bases; nucleotides not matched to a gene: 11. This CDR3 spans 15 amino acids. Germline V gene lookup returns CDR1 MDHEN and CDR2 SYDVKM. CDR3 amino acids: CASDFPGQGAYGYTF. CDR3 DNA: TGTGCCAGCGATTTCCCGGGACAGGGAGCCTATGGCTACACCTTC.

This sequence joins TRBV11-2 and TRBJ2-7; D unresolved. Germline V gene sequence: CDR1 SGHAT, CDR2 FQNNGV. The CDR3 contains 13 residues. V was shortened by 5 bases and J by 3 bases, with 11 bases between the two germline ends. The CDR3 region has the DNA TGTGCCAGCAGCCTAGGGTCACACTACGAGCAGTACTTC. The encoded protein is CASSLGSHYEQYF.

The J gene is TRBJ2-3, the V gene TRBV9; 11 bases match TRBD2. Germline V gene data show CDR1 as SGDLS and CDR2 as YYNGEE. CDR3 length: 16 amino acids. Trimming took 2 bases from V and 3 from J; bases not matched to a gene: 5. This chain's CDR3 is CASSVASGRRTDTQYF. The CDR3 nucleotides are TGTGCCAGCAGCGTTGCTAGCGGGAGGAGGACAGATACGCAGTATTTT.

The genes are TRBV28 and TRBJ1-5, with no clear D. From germline, CDR1 is MDHEN and CDR2 SYDVKM. The V end lost 6 bases, the J end lost 0 bases, and 3 bases lay between the germline ends. This CDR3 is 12 amino acids long. The DNA of the CDR3 is TGTGCCAGCAGCGTTAGCAATCAGCCCCAGCATTTT. Protein product: CASSVSNQPQHF.

This clone was picked up a small number of times. The CDR3 region is CASSFTGMNEQFF. The CDR3 DNA reads as TGTGCCAGCAGCTTTACAGGGATGAATGAGCAGTTCTTC. V is TRBV5-4 and J is TRBJ2-1, with a possible D match to TRBD1 (6 bases). This CDR3 contains 13 residues. Per the germline V gene, CDR1 is SGHNT and CDR2 is YYREEE (reference sequence). Trimming pared 2 bases from V and 7 bases from J, leaving 10 bases between.

This chain connects TRBV27 to TRBJ2-5, with 10 bases lining up with TRBD1. CDR3 length: 16 residues. CDR1 and CDR2 from the germline V gene are MNHEY and SMNVEV (reference sequence). The junction had 9 bases not matched to a gene; V was cut back by 5 bases and J by 3 bases. CDR3 residues: CASSPWDRGLEETQYF. DNA for the CDR3: TGTGCCAGCAGTCCCTGGGACAGGGGACTCGAAGAGACCCAGTACTTC.

The chain joins TRBV28 to TRBJ1-1; D is unresolved. The CDR3 is 14 residues long. Germline lookup yields CDR1 MDHEN and CDR2 SYDVKM. V gave up 3 bases and J gave up 0 bases, with 8 bases separating them. CDR3 sequence reads: CASSFQSLNTEAFF. In DNA, the CDR3 is TGTGCCAGCAGTTTCCAGTCCTTGAACACTGAAGCTTTCTTT.

CDR3 in DNA: TGTGCCAGCAGCGTAGAGGGGGCGCCCTATGGCTACACCTTC. Protein product: CASSVEGAPYGYTF. The rearrangement uses TRBV9 and TRBJ1-2; 7 bases are shared with TRBD1. V lost 0 bases to trimming and J lost 4 bases; unmatched junction nucleotides: 3. The CDR3 has 14 residues. Germline V gives CDR1 SGDLS, CDR2 YYNGEE.

This chain uses TRBV7-8 with TRBJ1-3; weak D call: TRBD1 (5 bases). Germline-derived CDR1 and CDR2 are SGHVS and FQNEAQ. The ends were cut back, 2 bases at V and 4 bases at J, with 18 bases in the middle. The CDR3 is made up of 17 amino acids. CDR3 in DNA: TGTGCCAGCAGCTTACTCCCAGGGCGAGCACCCGGAAACACCATATATTTT. It codes for CASSLLPGRAPGNTIYF. Based on the CDR3 plus reference TRBV7-8 and TRBJ1-3, the full variable domain is GAGVSQSPRYKVAKRGQDVALRCDPISGHVSLFWYQQALGQGPEFLTYFQNEAQLDKSGLPSDRFFAERPEGSVSTLKIQRTQQEDSAVYLCASSLLPGRAPGNTIYFGEGSWLTVV.

The CDR3 here is CASSSEGGWNNEQFF. The CDR3 bases are TGTGCCAGCAGTTCTGAGGGGGGGTGGAACAATGAGCAGTTCTTC. The chain has TRBV6-5 and TRBJ2-1, with a tentative D call TRBD2 (7 bases). Germline lookup yields CDR1 MNHEY and CDR2 SVGAGI. The CDR3 is 15 amino acids. The V and J ends lost 4 bases and 5 bases respectively, with 15 bases between them.

This chain links TRBV7-9 with TRBJ2-1; the match to TRBD2 covers 12 bases. J lost 2 bases, V lost 6 bases, and 14 bases had no gene match. The CDR3 runs to 19 residues. CDR1 and CDR2 from the germline V gene are SEHNR and FQNEAQ (reference sequence). The CDR3 nucleotides read TGTGCCAGCAGTTCACCAACTAGCGGGAGGTTTTCCACCTACAATGAGCAGTTCTTC. This gives the protein CASSSPTSGRFSTYNEQFF.

CDR3 loop: CASSLPASSSYNEQFF. CDR3 in DNA: TGTGCCAGCAGCTTGCCAGCGTCGAGCTCCTACAATGAGCAGTTCTTC. The chain links TRBV5-4 to TRBJ2-1; D is ambiguous. This CDR3 has 16 residues. V was cut by 1 base and J by 0 bases, with 11 bases left in between. Germline V gene data show CDR1 as SGHNT and CDR2 as YYREEE (reference sequence).

CDR3 sequence: CASSLRDETQYF. CDR3 in DNA: TGTGCCAGCAGCCTACGGGATGAGACCCAGTACTTC. V gene TRBV7-9 combines with J gene TRBJ2-5, with a weak D call TRBD2 (5 bases). The CDR3 covers 12 residues. The V end was cut by 5 bases, the J end by 5 bases, with 9 bases between. Germline V gene data show CDR1 as SEHNR and CDR2 as FQNEAQ (reference sequence).

J is TRBJ2-3 and V is TRBV6-1; possible D gene TRBD2, 6 bases. Germline-derived CDR1 and CDR2 are MNHNS and SASEGT. V was shortened by 6 bases and J by 2 bases, with 15 bases between the two germline ends. The CDR3 totals 15 residues. The chain's CDR3 is CASSEWGRTTDTQYF. CDR3 DNA sequence: TGTGCCAGCAGCGAATGGGGGAGGACCACAGATACGCAGTATTTT.

This clone was detected once. This chain uses TRBV4-1 with TRBJ2-3; TRBD2 matches at 9 bases. The CDR3 length is 16 residues. The trim removed 3 bases at V and 3 bases at J, leaving 7 bases unmatched. The V gene's germline CDR1 is MGHRA and CDR2 YSYEKL. CDR3 residues: CASSHLGREGTDTQYF. The CDR3 region has the DNA TGCGCCAGCAGCCATCTGGGGCGGGAGGGAACAGATACGCAGTATTTT.

This clone was seen a single time. The chain couples TRBV7-9 to TRBJ2-3; TRBD1 matches 11 bases. J gave up 1 base and V 4 bases, and 4 bases lay outside the gene matches. Per the germline V gene, CDR1 is SEHNR and CDR2 is FQNEAQ (reference sequence). The CDR3 runs 16 residues. CDR3 coding DNA: TGTGCCAGCAGCTGGACAGGGGGCCACCGCACAGATACGCAGTATTTT. This gives the protein CASSWTGGHRTDTQYF.

This chain uses TRBV27 with TRBJ2-3; D might be TRBD1 (5 bases). This CDR3 region has 17 residues. Germline CDR1 MNHEY, CDR2 SMNVEV (reference sequence). Trimming took 6 bases from V and 2 from J, leaving 21 bases between them. The CDR3: CASRSLTATLHTDTQYF. CDR3 DNA sequence: TGTGCCAGCAGGTCCCTGACAGCAACTTTACACACAGATACGCAGTATTTT.

This clone showed up just once. The chain has TRBV6-6 and TRBJ2-3, with 10 bases aligning to TRBD1. V was clipped by 5 bases and J by 8 bases; unmatched bases: 7. Germline lookup yields CDR1 MNHNY and CDR2 SVGAGI (reference sequence). This CDR3 has 14 amino acids. CDR3 sequence: CASSQGTGDSTQYF. The CDR3 nucleotides read TGTGCCAGCAGTCAGGGGACAGGGGATAGTACGCAGTATTTT.

V and J are TRBV23-1 and TRBJ1-2, with D unclear. TRBV23-1 is assigned to the ORF class and has an uncertain function. The CDR3 consists of 14 residues. V lost 4 bases, J lost 8 bases, and 17 bases lay in between. The CDR3 sequence: CASSLNQRRRGYTF. The CDR3, as DNA: TGCGCCAGCAGTCTTAACCAACGAAGGAGAGGCTACACCTTC.

The V gene is TRBV5-4, the J gene TRBJ2-1, with 9 bases lining up with TRBD2. CDR3 size: 18 residues. CDR1 and CDR2 from the germline V gene are SGHNT and YYREEE (reference sequence). Trimming removed 4 bases from V and 5 bases from J; junction bases left unmatched: 16. The CDR3 here is CASSPSRGGLAGHNEQFF. The DNA of the CDR3 is TGTGCCAGCAGCCCCTCGCGGGGGGGGCTAGCGGGCCACAATGAGCAGTTCTTC.

V and J are TRBV15 and TRBJ2-1, with D unresolved. V lost 0 bases to trimming and J lost 4 bases, with 10 bases between them. Germline V CDR1 and CDR2: LNHNV, YYDKDF (reference sequence). There are 15 residues in the CDR3. The CDR3 coding sequence is TGTGCCACCAGCAGAGATCGACTTCAGTACAATGAGCAGTTCTTC. Its protein is CATSRDRLQYNEQFF.